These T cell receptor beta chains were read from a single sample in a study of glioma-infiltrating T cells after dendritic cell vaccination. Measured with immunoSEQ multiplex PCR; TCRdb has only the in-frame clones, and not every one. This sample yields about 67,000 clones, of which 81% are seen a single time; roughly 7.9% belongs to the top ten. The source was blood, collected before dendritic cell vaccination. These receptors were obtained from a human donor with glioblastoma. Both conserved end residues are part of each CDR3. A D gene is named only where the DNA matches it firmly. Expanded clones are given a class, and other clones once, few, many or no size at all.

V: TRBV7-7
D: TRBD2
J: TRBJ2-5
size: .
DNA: TGTGCCAGCAGCTTAGAACCTAGCGGGGGTGACTACCAAGAGACCCAGTACTTC
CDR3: CASSLEPSGGDYQETQYF

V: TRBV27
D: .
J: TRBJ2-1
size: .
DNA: TGTGCCAGCAAAGACAGCTCCTACAATGAGCAGTTCTTC
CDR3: CASKDSSYNEQFF

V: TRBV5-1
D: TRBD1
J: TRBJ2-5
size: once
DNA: TGCGCCAGCAGCGAACAGGGGGCGGTGGAGACCCAGTACTTC
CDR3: CASSEQGAVETQYF

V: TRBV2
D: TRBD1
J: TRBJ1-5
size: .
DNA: TGTGCCAGCAGTGAAGAGGGGGCCGTAAATCAGCCCCAGCATTTT
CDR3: CASSEEGAVNQPQHF

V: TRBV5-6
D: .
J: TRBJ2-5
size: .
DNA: TGTGCCAGCAGCCCAATAGATGCAGAGACCCAGTACTTC
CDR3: CASSPIDAETQYF

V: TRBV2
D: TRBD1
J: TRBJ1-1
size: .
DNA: TGTGCCAGCAAACCGACAGGGTGGAACACTGAAGCTTTCTTT
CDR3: CASKPTGWNTEAFF

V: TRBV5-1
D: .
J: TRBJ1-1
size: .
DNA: TGCGCCAGCAGCTTGGGGGAGACGGGGACTGAAGCTTTCTTT
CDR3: CASSLGETGTEAFF

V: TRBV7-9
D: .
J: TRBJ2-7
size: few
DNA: TGTGCCAGCACCGATGAGGGTCTTTGGAACGAGCAGTACTTC
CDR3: CASTDEGLWNEQYF

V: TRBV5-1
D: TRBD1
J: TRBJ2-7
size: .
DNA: TGCGCCAGCAGCTTTACAGGGGATTCCAACGAGCAGTACTTC
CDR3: CASSFTGDSNEQYF

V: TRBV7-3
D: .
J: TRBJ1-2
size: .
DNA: TGTGCCAGCAGCGAGGGTCAGGTAGAGAACTATGGCTACACCTTC
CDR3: CASSEGQVENYGYTF

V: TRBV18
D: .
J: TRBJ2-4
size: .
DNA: TGTGCCAGCTCACCCCCAGCCTCCCGGGTTGCCAAAAACATTCAGTACTTC
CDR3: CASSPPASRVAKNIQYF

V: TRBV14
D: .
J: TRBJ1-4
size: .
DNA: TGTGCCAGCAGCCCCAGGACAACTAATGAAAAACTGTTTTTT
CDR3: CASSPRTTNEKLFF

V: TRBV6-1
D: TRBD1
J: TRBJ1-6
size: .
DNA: TGTGCCAGCAGTGAGACAGGGGTGAGTAATTCACCCCTCCACTTT
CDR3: CASSETGVSNSPLHF

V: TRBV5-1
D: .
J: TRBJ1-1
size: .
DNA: TGCGCCAGCAGTTCTTTGGGTCAGGGGCGGCTCACTGAAGCTTTCTTT
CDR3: CASSSLGQGRLTEAFF

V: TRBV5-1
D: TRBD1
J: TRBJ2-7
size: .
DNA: TGCGCCAGCAGCTTGGATGGGACAGGGATTTCCTACGAGCAGTACTTC
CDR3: CASSLDGTGISYEQYF

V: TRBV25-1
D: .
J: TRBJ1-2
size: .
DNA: TGTGCCAGCAGTGAGGCGGGGGACTTAGCTAACTATGGCTACACCTTC
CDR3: CASSEAGDLANYGYTF

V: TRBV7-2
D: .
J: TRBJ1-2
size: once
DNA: TGTGCCAGCAGCTTACACCGGACAAACTATGGCTACACCTTC
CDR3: CASSLHRTNYGYTF

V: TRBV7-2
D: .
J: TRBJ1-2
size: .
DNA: TGTGCCCACCCGCCGGGGGAAGCAGACTATGGCTACACCTTC
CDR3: CAHPPGEADYGYTF

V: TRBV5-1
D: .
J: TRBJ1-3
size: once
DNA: TGCGCCAGCGGAGAGGGTGCTGGAAACACCATATATTTT
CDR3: CASGEGAGNTIYF

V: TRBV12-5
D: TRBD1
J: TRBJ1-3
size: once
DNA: TGTGCTAGTGGCTGGACAGGGGGAAACACCATATATTTT
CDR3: CASGWTGGNTIYF

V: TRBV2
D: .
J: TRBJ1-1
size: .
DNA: TGTGCCAGCAGTACGGAGTTGAACACTGAAGCTTTCTTT
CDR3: CASSTELNTEAFF

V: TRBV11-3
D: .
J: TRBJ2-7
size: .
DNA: TGTGCCAGCAGCTCCACAGGGAACTACGAGCAGTACTTC
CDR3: CASSSTGNYEQYF

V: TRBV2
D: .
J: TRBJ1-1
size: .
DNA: TGTGCCAGCAAGATGGGGGGTTCGAACACTGAAGCTTTCTTT
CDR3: CASKMGGSNTEAFF

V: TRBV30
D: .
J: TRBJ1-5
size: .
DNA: TGTGCCTGGAGTCGGGGGGATCAGCCCCAGCATTTT
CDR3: CAWSRGDQPQHF

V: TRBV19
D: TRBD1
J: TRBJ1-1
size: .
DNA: TGTGCCAGTAACCCGGGACAGGGGGCGTCGACTGAAGCTTTCTTT
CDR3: CASNPGQGASTEAFF

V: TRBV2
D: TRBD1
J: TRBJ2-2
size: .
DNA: TGTGCCAGCAGTGGACAGGGCCCCACGAACACCGGGGAGCTGTTTTTT
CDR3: CASSGQGPTNTGELFF

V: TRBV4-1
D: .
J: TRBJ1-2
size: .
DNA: TGCGCCAGCAGCCAACCCCTGGGACTCGGGCACAACTATGGCTACACCTTC
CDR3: CASSQPLGLGHNYGYTF

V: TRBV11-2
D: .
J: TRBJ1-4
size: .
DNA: TGTGCCAGCAGTTCTCAGGTTCTCAATGAAAAACTGTTTTTT
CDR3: CASSSQVLNEKLFF

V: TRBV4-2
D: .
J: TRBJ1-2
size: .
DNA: TGTGCCAGCAGCCAAGACGGGGGGTTCGTGAATGGCTACACCTTC
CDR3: CASSQDGGFVNGYTF

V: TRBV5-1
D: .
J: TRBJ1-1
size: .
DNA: TGCGCCAGCAGCGCCCTCGAGGGAAGGTTAGGCACTGAAGCTTTCTTT
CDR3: CASSALEGRLGTEAFF

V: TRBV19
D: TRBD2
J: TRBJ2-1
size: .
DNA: TGTGCCAGTAGTTTCCAAATAGCGGGGGGGCCTAGTAATGAGCAGTTCTTC
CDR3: CASSFQIAGGPSNEQFF

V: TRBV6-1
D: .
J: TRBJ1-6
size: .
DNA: TGTGCCAGCAGTGGCAGGGGTCCCAGCTCCTATAATTCACCCCTCCACTTT
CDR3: CASSGRGPSSYNSPLHF

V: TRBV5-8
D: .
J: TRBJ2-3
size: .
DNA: TGTGCCAGCAGCTTGCGCCCCAGGACAGATACGCAGTATTTT
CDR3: CASSLRPRTDTQYF

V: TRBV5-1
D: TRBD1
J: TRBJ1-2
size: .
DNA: TGCGCCAGCAGCCTACCGGGACAGGGCTATGGCTACACCTTC
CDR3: CASSLPGQGYGYTF

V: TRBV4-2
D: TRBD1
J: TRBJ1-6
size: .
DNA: TGTGCCAGCAGCCACGGGACAGGGGCCACGAATTCACCCCTCCACTTT
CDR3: CASSHGTGATNSPLHF

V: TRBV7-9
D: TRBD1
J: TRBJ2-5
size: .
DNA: TGTGCCAGCAGCCTGTCAGGGGGACAGTACTTC
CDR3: CASSLSGGQYF

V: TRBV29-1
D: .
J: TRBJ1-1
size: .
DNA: TGCAGCGCAAGGGGACTTGGGGAAATTGAAGCTTTCTTT
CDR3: CSARGLGEIEAFF

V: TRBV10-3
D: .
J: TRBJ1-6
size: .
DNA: TGTGCCATCAGCAGGGGCCATAATTCACCCCTCCACTTT
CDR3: CAISRGHNSPLHF

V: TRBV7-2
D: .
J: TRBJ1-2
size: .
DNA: TGTGCCAGCAGCTTAATGGCACAGGGAACCTATGGCTACACCTTC
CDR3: CASSLMAQGTYGYTF

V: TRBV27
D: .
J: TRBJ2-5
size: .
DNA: TGTGCCAGCAGTTTTCGGGTTCAAGAGACCCAGTACTTC
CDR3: CASSFRVQETQYF

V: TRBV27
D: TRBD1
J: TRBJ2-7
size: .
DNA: TGTGCCAGCAGCGAGGGGACAGGGCCCGGGGAGCAGTACTTC
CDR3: CASSEGTGPGEQYF

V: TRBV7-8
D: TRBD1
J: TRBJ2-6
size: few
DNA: TGTGCCAGCAGCTCAGGACAGGGGGCCTCTGGGGCCAACGTCCTGACTTTC
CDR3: CASSSGQGASGANVLTF

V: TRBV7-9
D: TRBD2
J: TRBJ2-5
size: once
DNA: TGTGCCAGCAGCTTAGAGACCGGGGGGGCATGGGAGACCCAGTACTTC
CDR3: CASSLETGGAWETQYF

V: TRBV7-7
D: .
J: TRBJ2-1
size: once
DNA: TGTGCCAGCAGCTTATCCGGGAGCTCCTACAATGAGCAGTTCTTC
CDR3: CASSLSGSSYNEQFF

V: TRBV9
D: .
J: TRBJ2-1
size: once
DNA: TGTGCCAGCAGCGTCCGCGGGGAGACCCGCGGTGAGCAGTTCTTC
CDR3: CASSVRGETRGEQFF

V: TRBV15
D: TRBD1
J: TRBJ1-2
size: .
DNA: TGTGCCACCAGCAGGGGAGGACAGGGAGGAGGCTACACCTTC
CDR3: CATSRGGQGGGYTF

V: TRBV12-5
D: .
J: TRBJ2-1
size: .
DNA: TGTGCTAGTGGGGGACTCGGATATAATGAGCAGTTCTTC
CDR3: CASGGLGYNEQFF

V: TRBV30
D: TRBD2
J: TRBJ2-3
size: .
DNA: TGTGCCTGGAGTCTTAGCGGGAACACAGATACGCAGTATTTT
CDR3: CAWSLSGNTDTQYF

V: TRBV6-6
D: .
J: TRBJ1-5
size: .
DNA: TGTGCCAGCACCCCCTCGGGGTCGGATCAGCCCCAGCATTTT
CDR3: CASTPSGSDQPQHF

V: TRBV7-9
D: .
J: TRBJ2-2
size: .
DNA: TGTGCCAGCAGCCTAAATCTCGGGGAAGATGGCGGGGAGCTGTTTTTT
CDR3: CASSLNLGEDGGELFF